This note documents a single T cell receptor beta chain sequence. The junction and the germline gene differ at one end; a read error may be behind it. Both RNA and DNA were isolated together from approximately 20-30 mg of bulk tissue that had not been sorted. Priming with a constant-region primer yielded TCR beta cDNA from roughly 500 ng total RNA. ARM-PCR was slightly modified, and three nested multiplex PCR rounds with it gave rise to the TCR beta libraries. Primers for the first two PCR rounds were TRBV1-TRBV30 forward primers and a C-beta reverse primer (approximately 10 cycles per round). MiXCR, applied by TCRdb to the multiplex PCR reads, yields one record per CDR3 protein. The data hold some 46,000 distinct CDR3 sequences, with more than 60% observed a single time. These data belong to a study of tumor-infiltrating lymphocytes in primary liver carcinoma. Study background: Samples had roughly 3.5 to 7.5 million productive TCRbeta reads, comparable between tissue types.

Germline V gene data show CDR1 as SGHAT and CDR2 as FQNNGV. This CDR3 is built from 11 residues. The clonotype was recovered from a woman in her thirties with primary liver carcinoma and hepatitis B virus infection. The sample taken for sequencing was tumor-adjacent normal liver tissue. The chain couples TRBV11-2 to TRBJ1-1, with 7 positions matching TRBD1. CDR3 protein: CASSLGTEASF. The CDR3 nucleotides read TGTGCCAGCAGTCTCGGGACAGAAGCTTCCTTT.